The rows below give T cell receptor beta chains drawn from one sample of a study of chemoradiotherapy in HPV16-positive cancers. TCRdb's table, derived via immunoSEQ multiplex PCR, lists solely in-frame clones and lacks some. This table holds approximately 12,000 clones, roughly 70% found once. Sampling took place from a patient who underwent chemoradiotherapy. The receptors derive from a human donor with HPV-associated anogenital cancer. Each CDR3 is given with its conserved first and last residue. Not all rows give a size; the values are once, few, many and, for expanded clones, a class.

j_call	clone_size	v_call	cdr3_aa
TRBJ2-1	.	TRBV7-9	CASSLLVAGTYNEQFF
TRBJ2-5	few	TRBV5-1	CASSPGTGQETQYF
TRBJ2-1	.	TRBV7-2	CASSLSEGLWSNEQFF
TRBJ2-7	.	TRBV21-1	CASSRGLAGPQRYEQYF
TRBJ2-5	once	TRBV27	CASSQTGQETQYF
TRBJ2-5	.	TRBV5-4	CASSGSNRGEASQETQYF